Listed below are T cell receptor beta chains from one sample, sequenced in a study of T cells in Graves' hyperthyroidism and ophthalmopathy. TCRdb called the multiplex PCR reads again in MiXCR, with one record for every CDR3 protein. The sample has under 550,000 distinct CDR3 sequences, approximately 15% seen once. The specimen was blood. These TCRs come from a woman aged 18-29 years with Graves' hyperthyroidism. Each CDR3 is given with its conserved first and last residue. D genes are given only for firm matches. Expanded clones are given a class, and other clones once, few, many or no size at all.

D: -
J: TRBJ2-1
V: TRBV28
size: few
DNA: TGTGCCAGCAGCGGCCAGGAATTCCACAATGAGCAGTTCTTC
CDR3: CASSGQEFHNEQFF

D: TRBD1
J: TRBJ2-7
V: TRBV2
size: many
DNA: TGTGCCAGCAGCCGGACAGGCGAGCAGTACTTC
CDR3: CASSRTGEQYF

D: -
J: TRBJ1-5
V: TRBV20-1
size: -
DNA: TGCAGTGCTAGAGATAGTGCGGGCAGGGGAGATCAGCCCCAGCATTTT
CDR3: CSARDSAGRGDQPQHF

D: TRBD1
J: TRBJ2-5
V: TRBV24-1
size: -
DNA: TGTGCCACCAGTGATTGGAGGACAGGAGAGACCCAGTACTTC
CDR3: CATSDWRTGETQYF

D: TRBD2
J: TRBJ2-1
V: TRBV12-3/TRBV12-4
size: many
DNA: TGTGCCAGCAGTTTATTAAACGGGAGGAACGATGAGCAGTTCTTC
CDR3: CASSLLNGRNDEQFF

D: TRBD2
J: TRBJ2-7
V: TRBV28
size: many
DNA: TGTGCCAGCAGCGGGACTAGCGGGAGGGCCCTTTCCTACGAGCAGTACTTC
CDR3: CASSGTSGRALSYEQYF

D: -
J: TRBJ2-5
V: TRBV6-5
size: many
DNA: TGTGCCAGCAGTTACAGAACAGTCCAAGAGACCCAGTACTTC
CDR3: CASSYRTVQETQYF

D: -
J: TRBJ1-4
V: TRBV7-9
size: many
DNA: TGTGCCAGCAGCTCCTCGACAGAATTATCAAATGAAAAACTGTTTTTT
CDR3: CASSSSTELSNEKLFF

D: TRBD2
J: TRBJ2-2
V: TRBV9
size: -
DNA: TGTGCCAGCAGCCCCAAAGCGGGAGGATATACCGGGGAGCTGTTTTTT
CDR3: CASSPKAGGYTGELFF

D: -
J: TRBJ1-1
V: TRBV28
size: many
DNA: TGTGAACGTTGCATCACTGAAGCTTTCTTT
CDR3: CERCITEAFF

D: TRBD1
J: TRBJ1-5
V: TRBV2
size: many
DNA: TGTGCCAGCAGTGAAAGGGGCGGGGGACAGTTCAATCAGCCCCAGCATTTT
CDR3: CASSERGGGQFNQPQHF

D: -
J: TRBJ2-1
V: TRBV4-1
size: -
DNA: TGCGCCAGCAGCCAAGAGTCGTATGAGCAGTTCTTC
CDR3: CASSQESYEQFF

D: TRBD2
J: TRBJ2-5
V: TRBV3-1
size: -
DNA: TGTGCCAGCAGCCAAGAATTGGAGCGGGAGTACGAGGAGACCCAGTACTTC
CDR3: CASSQELEREYEETQYF

D: -
J: TRBJ1-4
V: TRBV27
size: many
DNA: TGTGCCAGCGGTACGGGGGGAGTAAAACTGTTTTTT
CDR3: CASGTGGVKLFF

D: -
J: TRBJ2-4
V: TRBV7-8
size: many
DNA: TGTGCCAGCAGCTTATCTGAGTTGGCTTGGGAAAGCATTCAGTACTTC
CDR3: CASSLSELAWESIQYF

D: TRBD2
J: TRBJ2-7
V: TRBV7-2
size: many
DNA: TGTGCCAGCAGCTTTACAGACCAGCGGGGCTACGAGCAGTACTTC
CDR3: CASSFTDQRGYEQYF

D: TRBD1
J: TRBJ1-1
V: TRBV6-2/TRBV6-3
size: many
DNA: TGTGCCAGCAGTTACGCCCTGACAGGGGGGGGAGAAGCTTTCTTT
CDR3: CASSYALTGGGEAFF

D: -
J: TRBJ2-1
V: TRBV28
size: -
DNA: TGTGCCAGCAGTCCCCGAGGAGCCGGACAACACAATGAGCAGTTCTTC
CDR3: CASSPRGAGQHNEQFF

D: -
J: TRBJ2-2
V: TRBV11-1
size: many
DNA: TGTGCCAGCAGCGGACTCCGGATGGGAGGCACCGGGGAGCTGTTTTTT
CDR3: CASSGLRMGGTGELFF

D: TRBD2
J: TRBJ2-1
V: TRBV7-2
size: -
DNA: TGTGCCAGCAGCCTAGCGGGAGGGTTCCATTGGGCAAACAATGAGCAGTTCTTC
CDR3: CASSLAGGFHWANNEQFF

D: -
J: TRBJ2-1
V: TRBV5-1
size: few
DNA: TGCGCCAGCAGCTCAGGGCCGGACGATGAGCAGTTCTTC
CDR3: CASSSGPDDEQFF

D: -
J: TRBJ2-4
V: TRBV7-2
size: many
DNA: TGTGCCAGCAGCGTCCAGGGGGCCAAAAACATTCAGTACTTC
CDR3: CASSVQGAKNIQYF

D: TRBD2
J: TRBJ2-1
V: TRBV20-1
size: -
DNA: TGCAGTGCTAGAGATCCGACCAGCGGGAACGTCAATGAGCAGTTCTTC
CDR3: CSARDPTSGNVNEQFF